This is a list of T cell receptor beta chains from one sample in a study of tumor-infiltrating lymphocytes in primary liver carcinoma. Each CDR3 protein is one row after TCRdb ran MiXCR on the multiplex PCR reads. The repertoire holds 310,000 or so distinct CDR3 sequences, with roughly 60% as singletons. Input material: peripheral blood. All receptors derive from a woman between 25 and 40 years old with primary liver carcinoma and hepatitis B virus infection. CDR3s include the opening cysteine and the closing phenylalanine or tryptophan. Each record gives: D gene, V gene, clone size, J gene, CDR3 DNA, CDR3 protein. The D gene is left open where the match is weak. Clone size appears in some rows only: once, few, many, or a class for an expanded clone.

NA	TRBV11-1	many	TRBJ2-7	TGTGCCAGCAGCTTTGGGCTTAGCTCCTACGAGCAGTACTTC	CASSFGLSSYEQYF
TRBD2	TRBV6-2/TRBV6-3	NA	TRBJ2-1	TGTGCCAGCACACCCCGACTAGCGGGAGGGCTTGATGAGCAGTTCTTC	CASTPRLAGGLDEQFF
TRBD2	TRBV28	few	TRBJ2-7	TGTGCCAGCAGTTTCCATCTAGCGGGAGGGCTTCGGGAGCAGTACTTC	CASSFHLAGGLREQYF
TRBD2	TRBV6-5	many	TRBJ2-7	TGTGCCAGCAGTTACCGGACTAGCGGGAGGGGCGAGCAGTACTTC	CASSYRTSGRGEQYF
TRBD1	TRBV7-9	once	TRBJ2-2	TGTGCCAGCAGGGGGCAGTCGAACACAGGGGAGCTGATTTTT	CASRGQSNTGELIF
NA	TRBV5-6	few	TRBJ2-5	TGTGCCAGCAGCTTGGCGGGTGGGTCGGAGACCCAGTACTTC	CASSLAGGSETQYF
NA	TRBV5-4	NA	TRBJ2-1	TGTGCCAGCAGCTCACGGAGCGTTAGCTCCTACAATGAGCAGTTCTTC	CASSSRSVSSYNEQFF
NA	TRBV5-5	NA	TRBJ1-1	TGTGCCAGCAGCTTGGACGGACAGTCGTGTAACACTGAAGCTTTCTTT	CASSLDGQSCNTEAFF
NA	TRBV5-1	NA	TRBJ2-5	TGCGCCAGCAGTTTACAGTACCAAGAGACCCAGTACTTC	CASSLQYQETQYF
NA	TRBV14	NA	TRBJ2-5	TGTGCCAGCAGGAAAACCGGCGGCCAAGCAAAAGAGACCCAGTACTTC	CASRKTGGQAKETQYF
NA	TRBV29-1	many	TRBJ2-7	TGCAGCGTTGCCAGGGCGGGCGAGCAGTACTTC	CSVARAGEQYF
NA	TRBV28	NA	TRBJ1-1	TGTGCCAGCAGTTTAACCGACAGGCGATACACTGAAGCTTTCTTT	CASSLTDRRYTEAFF
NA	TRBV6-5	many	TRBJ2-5	TGTGCCAGCACTCCCGGGGGTCCTCCGGGGACCCAGTACTTC	CASTPGGPPGTQYF
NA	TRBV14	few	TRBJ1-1	TGTGCCAGCAGCCAAGCAGATTTGAACACTGAAGCTTTCTTT	CASSQADLNTEAFF
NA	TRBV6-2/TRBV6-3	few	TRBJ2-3	TGTGCCAGCAGTTACGGGGCCTTCACAGATACGCAGTATTTT	CASSYGAFTDTQYF
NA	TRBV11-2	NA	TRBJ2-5	TGTGCCAGCAGTCGCCCCGGGAAAGGGATCCAGTACTTC	CASSRPGKGIQYF